Presented here are 18 T cell receptor beta chains from one specimen sequenced in a study of identical twins. TCRdb called the 5' RACE reads again in MiXCR, with one record for every CDR3 protein. This sample carries roughly 280,000 distinct CDR3 sequences, roughly 9.8% of them seen once, and the ten largest clones take under 7.5%. These same data were also listed under a study on yellow fever vaccine responses in identical twins.

Sequencing was performed on CD8+ T cells sorted from blood. These receptors all come from a woman between 18 and 30 years old in good health.

This chain connects TRBV27 to TRBJ2-7; D gene uncertain. CDR1 is MNHEY, CDR2 SMNVEV, per germline (reference sequence). Trimming took off 7 bases at V and 6 bases at J, with 13 bases between the two ends. The CDR3 spans 12 residues. CDR3 nucleotides: TGTGCCAGCATGGCACGGTTGGGCGAGCAGTACTTC. It yields the protein CASMARLGEQYF.

This clonotype was found many times. The chain recombines TRBV7-9 with TRBJ2-7; TRBD1 matches at 7 bases. CDR3 length: 15 amino acids. The germline CDR1 and CDR2 sequences are SEHNR and FQNEAQ (reference sequence). V was pared by 3 bases and J by 1 base, with 6 bases of the junction left unmatched. The DNA of the CDR3 is TGTGCCAGCAGCTTGACCGGGACAGATTCCTACGAGCAGTACTTC. Protein sequence: CASSLTGTDSYEQYF.

The chain joins TRBV9 to TRBJ1-1, with D uncertain. CDR3 length: 13 residues. The germline CDR1 and CDR2 sequences are SGDLS and YYNGEE. V shed 1 base and J shed 3 bases, with 7 bases lying between them. As DNA, the CDR3 is TGTGCCAGCAGCGTATCCTCGGACACTGAAGCTTTCTTT. Translated, it gives CASSVSSDTEAFF.

This clonotype occurred many times. This chain joins TRBV4-3 and TRBJ1-6; D gene uncertain. V lost 1 base and J 6 bases, leaving 16 bases between the germline ends. The CDR3 is 17 residues long. CDR1 LGHNA and CDR2 YSLEER come from the germline V gene. The CDR3 spells CASSQGSTMPSNSPLHF. The CDR3 region has the DNA TGCGCCAGCAGCCAAGGGTCGACAATGCCTTCTAATTCACCCCTCCACTTT.

This clonotype was observed at least ten times. The chain recombines TRBV9 with TRBJ2-3, with 7 bases matching TRBD2. Germline CDR1 SGDLS, CDR2 YYNGEE. V was pared by 1 base and J by 5 bases, with 10 bases of the junction left unmatched. The CDR3 extends over 16 amino acids. This CDR3 is CASSVTRASGLDTQYF. Here the CDR3 DNA reads TGTGCCAGCAGCGTAACACGGGCTAGCGGTTTAGATACGCAGTATTTT. Filled out from reference TRBV9 and TRBJ2-3, the complete variable domain reads DSGVTQTPKHLITATGQRVTLRCSPRSGDLSVYWYQQSLDQGLQFLIQYYNGEERAKGNILERFSAQQFPDLHSELNLSSLELGDSALYFCASSVTRASGLDTQYFGPGTRLTVL.

This clonotype was counted many times. The V call is TRBV4-3, the J call TRBJ2-5; D remains ambiguous. CDR3 length: 14 residues. The germline V gene encodes CDR1 LGHNA and CDR2 YSLEER. The germline V and J ends were trimmed by 4 bases and 2 bases, with 11 bases remaining between them. The CDR3: CASSRASEQETQYF. CDR3 DNA: TGCGCCAGCAGCCGGGCTAGTGAACAAGAGACCCAGTACTTC.

The chain combines TRBV20-1 with TRBJ2-7; D gene uncertain. CDR1 is DFQATT and CDR2 is SNEGSKA in the germline V gene (reference sequence). This CDR3 has 14 amino acids. V lost 0 bases and J 4 bases, leaving 13 bases between the germline ends. Here the CDR3 DNA reads TGCAGTGCTAGAGAAGAAGGAGAAGGTTACGAGCAGTACTTC. Protein sequence: CSAREEGEGYEQYF.

The chain recombines TRBV7-8 with TRBJ2-1, with D unclear. Germline CDR1 is SGHVS and CDR2 is FQNEAQ. V shed 2 bases and J shed 0 bases, with 17 bases lying between them. The CDR3 runs to 18 residues. CDR3 bases: TGTGCCAGCAGCTTAAATGGTGTGGTCTACCCCTCCTACAATGAGCAGTTCTTC. Protein product: CASSLNGVVYPSYNEQFF.

In this sample, this clonotype turned up a few times. The rearrangement joins TRBV19 to TRBJ2-1; D is possibly TRBD1 (6 bases). Trimming removed 7 bases from V and 14 bases from J, with 18 bases in between. Germline V gives CDR1 LNHDA, CDR2 SQIVND (reference sequence). The CDR3 runs 12 residues. In DNA form, the CDR3 reads TGTGCCAGTACCAACCCGGACAGAGACGAGTTCTTC. Protein sequence: CASTNPDRDEFF.

This clonotype appeared many times. The chain joins TRBV2 to TRBJ2-5; D is undetermined. There are 14 residues in the CDR3. The germline V gene has CDR1 SNHLY and CDR2 FYNNEI. The ends were cut back, 10 bases at V and 0 bases at J, with 15 bases in the middle. Here the CDR3 reads CATSPRTDQETQYF. CDR3 nucleotide sequence: TGTGCCACCTCTCCCCGGACGGACCAAGAGACCCAGTACTTC. Combining the CDR3 with reference TRBV2 and TRBJ2-5 gives the whole variable domain EPEVTQTPSHQVTQMGQEVILRCVPISNHLYFYWYRQILGQKVEFLVSFYNNEISEKSEIFDDQFSVERPDGSNFTLKIRSTKLEDSAMYFCATSPRTDQETQYFGPGTRLLVL.

This clonotype was picked up many times. The V gene is TRBV6-2 or TRBV6-3, the J gene TRBJ2-1, with a weak D call TRBD2 (5 bases). V was pared by 2 bases and J by 8 bases, with 10 bases between. There are 13 residues in the CDR3. Germline V gene data show CDR1 as MNHEY and CDR2 as SVGEGT. The CDR3 sequence: CASSYGESHEQFF. The CDR3, as DNA: TGTGCCAGCAGTTACGGGGAGTCCCATGAGCAGTTCTTC.

The chain carries TRBV15 and TRBJ2-3; the match to TRBD2 covers 7 bases. The CDR3 spans 16 residues. Germline assignment: CDR1 LNHNV and CDR2 YYDKDF (reference sequence). After removal of 6 bases from V and 5 bases from J, the junction contained 14 bases not matched to a gene. CDR3: CATRNLAVVDLDTQYF. The CDR3 DNA is TGTGCCACCAGGAACCTAGCGGTTGTTGATTTAGATACGCAGTATTTT.

This clonotype was seen at least ten times. In DNA form, the CDR3 reads TGTGCCAGCAGCTTCCAGGGGGCGGGTTCCGAGCAGTACTTC. Translated: CASSFQGAGSEQYF. J is TRBJ2-7 and V is TRBV7-9; TRBD1 matches 8 bases. Trimming at V came to 3 bases and at J to 6 bases, leaving 7 bases not matched to a gene. Per germline, CDR1 SEHNR and CDR2 FQNEAQ (reference sequence). The length of the CDR3 is 14 residues. The full variable domain, in which reference TRBV7-9 and TRBJ2-7 provide the parts outside the CDR3, is DTGVSQNPRHKITKRGQNVTFRCDPISEHNRLYWYRQTLGQGPEFLTYFQNEAQLEKSRLLSDRFSAERPKGSFSTLEIQRTEQGDSAMYLCASSFQGAGSEQYFGPGTRLTVT.

This clonotype was recorded a few times. The chain couples TRBV7-2 to TRBJ2-7; D remains unclear. Germline CDR1 SGHTA, CDR2 FQGNSA. This CDR3 comprises 14 residues. Trimming took off 1 base at V and 2 bases at J, with 9 bases between the two ends. The CDR3 DNA is TGTGCCAGCAGCTTAGACCCAGATCCCTACGAGCAGTACTTC. Its protein is CASSLDPDPYEQYF.

This clonotype was observed at least ten times. This chain joins TRBV4-1 and TRBJ2-5; D uncertain. V shed 0 bases and J shed 4 bases, with 12 bases lying between them. The CDR3 extends over 15 amino acids. Germline values: CDR1 MGHRA, CDR2 YSYEKL. The DNA of the CDR3 is TGCGCCAGCAGCCAAGATCGTAGTAGCATAGAGACCCAGTACTTC. This encodes CASSQDRSSIETQYF.

At least ten counts were recorded for this clonotype. This chain connects TRBV7-6 to TRBJ2-3, with TRBD2 matching 12 bases. The V and J ends lost 7 bases and 3 bases, in that order; junction bases with no gene match: 8. Germline loops: CDR1 SGHVS, CDR2 FNYEAQ. The CDR3 is made up of 16 amino acids. The CDR3 DNA is TGTGCCAGCAAGACTAGCGGGGGCCCTACTACAGATACGCAGTATTTT. Protein product: CASKTSGGPTTDTQYF.

This clonotype came up many times. CDR3 sequence (DNA): TGTGCCAGCATCCCCAAAGGGAGCATTAACTATGGCTACACCTTC. Translated, it gives CASIPKGSINYGYTF. The chain combines TRBV12-3 or TRBV12-4 with TRBJ1-2; no definite D call. V was shortened by 7 bases and J by 1 base, with 16 bases between the two germline ends. The CDR3 consists of 15 residues.

The chain has TRBV11-2 and TRBJ2-1; 7 bases are shared with TRBD2. The V segment lost 10 bases and the J segment 9 bases; nucleotides outside the gene matches: 9. Germline CDR1 is SGHAT and CDR2 is FQNNGV. The CDR3 sequence is 12 residues long. CDR3 loop: CATSGGRSEQFF. The DNA for the CDR3 is TGTGCCACCTCGGGGGGTCGGTCTGAGCAGTTCTTC.